Listed here is a single TCR beta chain. The antigen is undetermined. Researchers ran immunoSEQ v3.0 at survey level. The data were produced by immunoSEQ multiplex PCR, yet TCRdb's version contains in-frame clones alone and is incomplete. The data hold roughly 17,000 clones, with roughly 78% observed a single time. The CDR3 totals 13 residues. The germline V gene has CDR1 SQVTM and CDR2 ANQGSEA. Trimming removed 7 bases from V and 6 bases from J, with 16 bases in between. This record belongs to a study of long-term antiretroviral therapy in people with HIV. General observations from the study: Repertoires with HIV possessed tighter CDR3 length spans than those of controls.

The sample consisted of unsorted PBMCs, taken at the start of antiretroviral therapy. The V gene is TRBV29-1, the J gene TRBJ2-1, with no clear D. The clonotype comes from a young man with HIV. The CDR3 DNA follows: TGCAGCGGCGGACGAATGCGCTCCAATGAGCAGTTCTTC. Encoded protein: CSGGRMRSNEQFF.